This T cell receptor (beta chain) was recovered during a study of T cell responses to AZD1222 COVID-19 vaccine. At the level of the study: Recipients boosted at about 4 weeks or about 12 weeks are pooled.

Details on this clone: Its antigen is undetermined.

Findings and limits, study-wide: Rises in breadth and depth of Spike-specific TCRs came after two AZD1222 doses. It was only five to seven AZD1222 recipients who were seropositive at baseline. Most donors were white British, females outnumbered males, and clonal diversity was possibly underestimated.

Trimming took 4 bases from V and 4 from J, leaving 14 bases between them. CDR1 SGHRS and CDR2 YFSETQ come from the germline V gene. This CDR3 comprises 15 residues. Sequenced by immunoSEQ multiplex PCR; TCRdb stores in-frame clones only, minus some. The sample shows 160,000 or so clones, approximately 89% of them seen only once. Here the sequenced sample was peripheral blood, taken on day 0 of AZD1222 vaccination. This TCR derives from an adult in good health. The chain is built from TRBV5-1 and TRBJ1-4; a weak D match, TRBD1 (5 bases). This CDR3 is CASSKQGRGNEKLFF. Written as DNA, the CDR3 is TGCGCCAGCAGCAAGCAGGGACGAGGTAATGAAAAACTGTTTTTT.